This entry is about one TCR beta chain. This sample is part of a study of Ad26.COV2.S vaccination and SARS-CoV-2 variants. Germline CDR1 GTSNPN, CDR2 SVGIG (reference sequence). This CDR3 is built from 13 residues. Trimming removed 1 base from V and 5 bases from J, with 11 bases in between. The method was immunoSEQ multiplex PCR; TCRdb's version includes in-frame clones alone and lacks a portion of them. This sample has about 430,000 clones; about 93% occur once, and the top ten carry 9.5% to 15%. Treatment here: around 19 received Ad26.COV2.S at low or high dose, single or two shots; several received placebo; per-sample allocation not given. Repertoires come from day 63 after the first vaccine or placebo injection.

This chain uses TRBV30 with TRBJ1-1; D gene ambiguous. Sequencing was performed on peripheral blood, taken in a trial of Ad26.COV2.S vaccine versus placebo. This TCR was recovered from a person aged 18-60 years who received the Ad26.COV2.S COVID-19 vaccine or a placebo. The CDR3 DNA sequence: TGTGCCTGGAGTGCCAGGACGACAACTGAAGCTTTCTTT. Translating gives CAWSARTTTEAFF. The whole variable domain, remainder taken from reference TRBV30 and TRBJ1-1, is SQTIHQWPATLVQPVGSPLSLECTVEGTSNPNLYWYRQAAGRGLQLLFYSVGIGQISSEVPQNLSASRPQDRQFILSSKKLLLSDSGFYLCAWSARTTTEAFFGQGTRLTVV.